In its sample, the clone carrying this T cell receptor (beta chain) was seen once. No cell sorting was done before RNA was extracted from the tissue. This entry belongs to a study of tumor and adjacent non-tumor tissue in lung cancer. CDR3 length equals 16 residues. The V gene's germline CDR1 is MGHRA and CDR2 YSYEKL. The trim removed 11 bases at V and 7 bases at J, leaving 21 bases unmatched. Three rounds of nested PCR, following a modified ARM-PCR protocol, produced the TCRbeta library. MiXCR, applied by TCRdb to the multiplex PCR reads, yields one record per CDR3 protein. The sample lists 110,000 or so distinct CDR3 sequences, more than 70% occurring once.

The TCR comes from a woman in her sixties or seventies with non-small cell lung cancer. The chain uses TRBV4-1 and TRBJ1-2, with 8 bases that match TRBD1. The specimen was lung tumor tissue. In DNA form, the CDR3 reads TGCGCCTGCTGCCTCAGCAGGGCAGGGGGCTTAGGTGGCTACACCTTC. This sequence encodes CACCLSRAGGLGGYTF.